This T cell receptor beta chain originates from a study of T cell repertoires in cytomegalovirus infection. Note on this clonotype: Its antigen is not identified.

Study results and limitations: HLA-C-restricted CMV clonotypes gave the most frequent clonotype in two of eight donors.

TCRdb re-called the reads through MiXCR, storing one row per CDR3 protein. This table has 650,000 to 900,000 distinct CDR3 sequences, approximately 32% appearing once. CDR1 is SGHVS, CDR2 FNYEAQ, per germline. V trimming: 5 bases; J trimming: 14 bases; junction bases outside the gene matches: 10. This CDR3 is built from 13 residues. The source of this sequence is a human donor in good health (CMV status not recorded). Some clones in this sample may be carry-over from other donors' samples. This sample comprised cultured CD8+ T cells from PBMCs, obtained from culture after CMV antigen stimulation. J is TRBJ2-3 and V is TRBV7-6; 10 bases match TRBD1. CDR3 in amino acids: CASSPRGQGQLYF. As DNA, the CDR3 is TGTGCCAGCAGCCCTCGGGGACAGGGGCAATTGTATTTT.